The 2 T cell receptor delta chains below all came from one sample that was sequenced in a study of gamma-delta T cells after stem cell transplantation. TCRdb ran CATT on the RT-PCR reads. The sample holds under 6,000 delta-chain clones, roughly 2.1% seen once. Sequencing was done on a sample of gamma-delta T cells. These receptors all come from a human donor. It is not recorded whose cells these are; they may come from a transplant donor.

As for this clone: This likely stems from a read error, as it lies one base from a far larger clone. Other DNA sequences from this sample encode an identical CDR3 as well. The chain carries TRDV2 and TRDJ1, with 12 bases aligning to TRDD3. CDR1 GEAIGNYY and CDR2 EKD come from the germline V gene. The V gene end was trimmed by 0 bases and the J gene end by 8 bases; junction bases not matched to a gene: 15. The CDR3 length is 18 residues. The CDR3 loop reads CACDTLLGDTPAGKKLIF. The CDR3 DNA reads TGTGCCTGTGACACCTTGCTGGGGGATACGCCAGCCGGAAAAAAACTCATCTTT.

Points on this clone: A far larger clone is just one base off, so this is likely a read error. The rearrangement joins TRDV2 to TRDJ1; 10 bases line up with TRDD3. Germline values: CDR1 GEAIGNYY, CDR2 EKD. V was clipped by 2 bases and J by 0 bases; unmatched bases: 29. CDR3 size: 24 residues. CDR3 region: CACDSLLGDRGGIRGERYTDKLIF. In nucleotides, the CDR3 is TGTGCCTGTGACAGCCTCCTGGGGGATAGGGGGGGGATACGGGGCGAAAGGTACACCGATAAACTCATCTTT.